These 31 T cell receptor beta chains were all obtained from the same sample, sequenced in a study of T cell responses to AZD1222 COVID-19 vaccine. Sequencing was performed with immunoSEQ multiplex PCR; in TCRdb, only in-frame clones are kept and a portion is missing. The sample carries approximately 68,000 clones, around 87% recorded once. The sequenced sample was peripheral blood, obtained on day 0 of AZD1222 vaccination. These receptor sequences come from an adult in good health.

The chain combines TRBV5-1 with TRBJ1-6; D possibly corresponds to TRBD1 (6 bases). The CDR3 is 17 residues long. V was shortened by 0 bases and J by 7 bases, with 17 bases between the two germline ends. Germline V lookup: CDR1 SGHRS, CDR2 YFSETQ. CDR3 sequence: CASSLDTRTARNSPLHF. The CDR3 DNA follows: TGCGCCAGCAGCTTGGACACTAGGACAGCGAGAAATTCACCCCTCCACTTT.

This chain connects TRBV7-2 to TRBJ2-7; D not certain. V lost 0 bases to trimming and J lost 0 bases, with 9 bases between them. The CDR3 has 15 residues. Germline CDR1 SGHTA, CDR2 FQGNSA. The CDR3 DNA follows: TGTGCCAGCAGCTTAGCGGCTCCCAGCTCCTACGAGCAGTACTTC. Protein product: CASSLAAPSSYEQYF.

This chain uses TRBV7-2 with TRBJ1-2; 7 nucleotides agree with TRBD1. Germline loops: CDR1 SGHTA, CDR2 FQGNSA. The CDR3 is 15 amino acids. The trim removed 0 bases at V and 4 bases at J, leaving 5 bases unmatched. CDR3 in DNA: TGTGCCAGCAGCTTAGCGCAGGGGGGGCTCTATGGCTACACCTTC. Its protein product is CASSLAQGGLYGYTF.

The DNA of the CDR3 is TGTGCCAGCAGTTCGAGCGAGCGGGAATCACCCCTCCACTTT. It yields the protein CASSSSERESPLHF. The rearrangement joins TRBV11-2 to TRBJ1-6; no firm D call. The germline gives CDR1 SGHAT, CDR2 FQNNGV. This CDR3 is built from 14 residues. The ends were cut back, 6 bases at V and 10 bases at J, with 16 bases in the middle.

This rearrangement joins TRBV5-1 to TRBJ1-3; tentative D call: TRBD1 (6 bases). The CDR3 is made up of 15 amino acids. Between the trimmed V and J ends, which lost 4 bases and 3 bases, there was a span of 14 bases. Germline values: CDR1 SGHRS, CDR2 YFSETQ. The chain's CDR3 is CASSRAGARGNTIYF. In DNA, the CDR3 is TGCGCCAGCAGCCGGGCGGGGGCGCGTGGAAACACCATATATTTT.

The CDR3 nucleotides read TGTGCCAGCAGTTTAGGGACAGGCGTGCGTGGAGAGCAGTACTTC. This translates into CASSLGTGVRGEQYF. The V and J genes are TRBV27 and TRBJ2-7, with 8 bases matching TRBD1. The CDR3 extends over 15 amino acids. With V trimmed by 2 bases and J by 7 bases, 10 bases remained unmatched. Germline loops: CDR1 MNHEY, CDR2 SMNVEV (reference sequence).

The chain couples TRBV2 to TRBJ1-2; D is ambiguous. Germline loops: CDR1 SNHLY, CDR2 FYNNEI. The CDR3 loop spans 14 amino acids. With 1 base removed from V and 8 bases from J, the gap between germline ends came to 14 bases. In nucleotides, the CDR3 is TGTGCCAGCAGTGAAGTTATGGGGATGGGGGGCTACACCTTC. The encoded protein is CASSEVMGMGGYTF. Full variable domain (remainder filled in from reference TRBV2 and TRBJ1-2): EPEVTQTPSHQVTQMGQEVILRCVPISNHLYFYWYRQILGQKVEFLVSFYNNEISEKSEIFDDQFSVERPDGSNFTLKIRSTKLEDSAMYFCASSEVMGMGGYTFGSGTRLTVV.

CDR3 loop: CASSQEWGSSRDNQPQHF. The CDR3 nucleotides are TGCGCCAGCAGCCAAGAGTGGGGGTCTAGTAGGGACAATCAGCCCCAGCATTTT. This chain links TRBV4-1 with TRBJ1-5; weak D call: TRBD1 (5 bases). Germline CDR1 is MGHRA and CDR2 is YSYEKL. The length of the CDR3 is 18 residues. V was pared by 0 bases and J by 3 bases, with 18 bases between.

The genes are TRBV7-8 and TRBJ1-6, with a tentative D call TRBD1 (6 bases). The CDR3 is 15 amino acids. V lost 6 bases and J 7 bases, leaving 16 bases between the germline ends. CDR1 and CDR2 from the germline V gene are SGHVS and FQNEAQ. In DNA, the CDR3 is TGTGCCAGCAGTACCCCCGGGGGGGCCAATTCACCCCTCCACTTT. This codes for CASSTPGGANSPLHF.

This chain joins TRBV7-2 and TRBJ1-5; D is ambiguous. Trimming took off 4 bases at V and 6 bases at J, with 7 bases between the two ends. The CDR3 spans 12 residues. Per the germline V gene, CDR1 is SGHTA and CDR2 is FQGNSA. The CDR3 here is CASSSDIQPQHF. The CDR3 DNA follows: TGTGCCAGCAGCTCCGATATTCAGCCCCAGCATTTT. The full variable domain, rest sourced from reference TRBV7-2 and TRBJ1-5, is GAGVSQSPSNKVTEKGKDVELRCDPISGHTALYWYRQSLGQGLEFLIYFQGNSAPDKSGLPSDRFSAERTGGSVSTLTIQRTQQEDSAVYLCASSSDIQPQHFGDGTRLSIL.

The CDR3, as DNA: TGTGCCACCAGCCGTAGCGGGGGGGCCCTCCAAGAGACCCAGTACTTC. Protein product: CATSRSGGALQETQYF. The rearrangement links TRBV15 to TRBJ2-5; 11 nucleotides match TRBD2. Germline lookup yields CDR1 LNHNV and CDR2 YYDKDF (reference sequence). Unmatched junction bases numbered 6, after V lost 5 bases and J lost 1 base. This CDR3 is built from 16 residues.

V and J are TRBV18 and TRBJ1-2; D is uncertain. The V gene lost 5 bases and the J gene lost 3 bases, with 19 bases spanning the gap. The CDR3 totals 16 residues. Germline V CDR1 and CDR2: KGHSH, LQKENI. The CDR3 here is CASSSNSIAVDYGYTF. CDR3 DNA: TGTGCCAGCTCATCGAACAGTATAGCAGTTGACTATGGCTACACCTTC. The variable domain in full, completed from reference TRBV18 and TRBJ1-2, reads NAGVMQNPRHLVRRRGQEARLRCSPMKGHSHVYWYRQLPEEGLKFMVYLQKENIIDESGMPKERFSAEFPKEGPSILRIQQVVRGDSAAYFCASSSNSIAVDYGYTFGSGTRLTVV.

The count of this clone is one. The CDR3, as DNA: TGTGCCAGCAGTCTACTAGACGAGCAGTACTTC. It specifies CASSLLDEQYF. The V gene is TRBV6-5, the J gene TRBJ2-7, with D maybe TRBD2 (5 bases). The germline gives CDR1 MNHEY, CDR2 SVGAGI. This CDR3 has 11 amino acids. V shed 5 bases and J shed 5 bases, with 7 bases lying between them.

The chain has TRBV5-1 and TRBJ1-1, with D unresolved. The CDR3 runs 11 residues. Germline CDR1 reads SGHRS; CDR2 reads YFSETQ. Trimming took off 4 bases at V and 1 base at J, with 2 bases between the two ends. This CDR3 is CASSQNTEAFF. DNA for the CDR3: TGCGCCAGCAGCCAGAACACTGAAGCTTTCTTT.

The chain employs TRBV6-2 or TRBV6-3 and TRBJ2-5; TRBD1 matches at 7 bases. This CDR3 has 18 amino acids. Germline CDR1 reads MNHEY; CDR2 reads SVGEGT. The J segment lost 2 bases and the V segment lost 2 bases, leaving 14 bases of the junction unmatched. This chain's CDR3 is CASSYVHRDRHLQETQYF. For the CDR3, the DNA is TGTGCCAGCAGTTACGTCCATCGGGACAGACATTTACAAGAGACCCAGTACTTC.

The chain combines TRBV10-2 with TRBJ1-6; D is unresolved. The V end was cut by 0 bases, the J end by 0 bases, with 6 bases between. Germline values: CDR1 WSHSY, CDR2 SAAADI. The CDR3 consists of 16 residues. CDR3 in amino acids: CASSESRASYNSPLHF. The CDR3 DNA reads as TGCGCCAGCAGTGAGTCTCGGGCCTCCTATAATTCACCCCTCCACTTT.

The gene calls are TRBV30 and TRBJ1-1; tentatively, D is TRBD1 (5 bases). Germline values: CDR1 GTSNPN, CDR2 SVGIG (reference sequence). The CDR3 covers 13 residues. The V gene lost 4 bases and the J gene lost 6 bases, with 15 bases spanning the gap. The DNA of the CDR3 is TGTGCCTGGACTCAGCAGGGAAGATCTGAAGCTTTCTTT. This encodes CAWTQQGRSEAFF. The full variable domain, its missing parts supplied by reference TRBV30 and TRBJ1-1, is SQTIHQWPATLVQPVGSPLSLECTVEGTSNPNLYWYRQAAGRGLQLLFYSVGIGQISSEVPQNLSASRPQDRQFILSSKKLLLSDSGFYLCAWTQQGRSEAFFGQGTRLTVV.

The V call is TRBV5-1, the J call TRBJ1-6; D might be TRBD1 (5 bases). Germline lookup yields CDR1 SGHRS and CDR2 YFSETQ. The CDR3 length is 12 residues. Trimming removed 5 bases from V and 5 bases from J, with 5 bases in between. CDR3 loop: CASRDNNSPLHF. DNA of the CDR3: TGCGCCAGCAGGGACAATAATTCACCCCTCCACTTT.

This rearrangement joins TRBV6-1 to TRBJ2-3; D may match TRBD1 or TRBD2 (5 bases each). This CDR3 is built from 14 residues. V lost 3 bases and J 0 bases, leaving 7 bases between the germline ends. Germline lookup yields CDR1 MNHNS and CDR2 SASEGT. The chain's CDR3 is CASSDRDSTDTQYF. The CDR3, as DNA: TGTGCCAGCAGTGACAGGGACAGCACAGATACGCAGTATTTT.

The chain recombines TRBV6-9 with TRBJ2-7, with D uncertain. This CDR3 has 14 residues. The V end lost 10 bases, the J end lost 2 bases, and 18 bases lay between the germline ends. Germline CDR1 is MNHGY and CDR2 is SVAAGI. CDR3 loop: CATQTPHPPYEQYF. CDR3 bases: TGTGCCACCCAAACCCCGCATCCCCCCTACGAGCAGTACTTC.

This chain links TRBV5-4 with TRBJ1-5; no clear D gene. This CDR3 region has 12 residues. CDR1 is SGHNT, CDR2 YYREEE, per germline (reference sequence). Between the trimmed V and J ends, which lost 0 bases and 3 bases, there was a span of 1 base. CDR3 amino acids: CASSLDNQPQHF. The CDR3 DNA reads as TGTGCCAGCAGCTTGGACAATCAGCCCCAGCATTTT.

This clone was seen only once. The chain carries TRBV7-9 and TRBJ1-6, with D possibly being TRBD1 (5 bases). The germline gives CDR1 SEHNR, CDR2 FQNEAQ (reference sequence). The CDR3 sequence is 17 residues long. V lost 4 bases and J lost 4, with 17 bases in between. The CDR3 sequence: CASSSADGGGYNSPLHF. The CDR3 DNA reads TGTGCCAGCAGCTCCGCCGACGGGGGAGGGTATAATTCACCCCTCCACTTT. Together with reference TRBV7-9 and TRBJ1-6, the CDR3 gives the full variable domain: DTGVSQNPRHKITKRGQNVTFRCDPISEHNRLYWYRQTLGQGPEFLTYFQNEAQLEKSRLLSDRFSAERPKGSFSTLEIQRTEQGDSAMYLCASSSADGGGYNSPLHFGNGTRLTVT.

The CDR3 region is CASNPTSGESYEQYF. Here the CDR3 DNA reads TGTGCCAGCAATCCTACTAGCGGGGAGTCCTACGAGCAGTACTTC. The chain employs TRBV25-1 and TRBJ2-7; 10 bases are a match to TRBD2. The CDR3 is 15 residues long. After removal of 7 bases from V and 1 base from J, the junction contained 7 bases not matched to a gene. Germline CDR1 MGHDK, CDR2 SYGVNS.

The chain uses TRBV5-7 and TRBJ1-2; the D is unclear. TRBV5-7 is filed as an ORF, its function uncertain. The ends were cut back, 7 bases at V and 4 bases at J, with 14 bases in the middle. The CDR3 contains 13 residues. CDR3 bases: TGTGCCAGCTTAGGGCGGATTGCCTATGGCTACACCTTC. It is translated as CASLGRIAYGYTF.

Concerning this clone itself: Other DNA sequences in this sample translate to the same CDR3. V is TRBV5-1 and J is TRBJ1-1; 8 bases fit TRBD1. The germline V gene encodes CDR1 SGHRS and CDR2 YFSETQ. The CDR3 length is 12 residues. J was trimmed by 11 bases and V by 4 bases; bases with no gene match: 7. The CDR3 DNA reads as TGCGCCAGCAGCCCAGAGACAGGGGAGGCTTTCTTT. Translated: CASSPETGEAFF.

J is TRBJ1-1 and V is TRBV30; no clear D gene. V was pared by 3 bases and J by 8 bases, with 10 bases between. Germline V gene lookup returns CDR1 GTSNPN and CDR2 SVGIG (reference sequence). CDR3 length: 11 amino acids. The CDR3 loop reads CAWSRMAEAFF. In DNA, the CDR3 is TGTGCCTGGAGCCGAATGGCCGAAGCTTTCTTT.

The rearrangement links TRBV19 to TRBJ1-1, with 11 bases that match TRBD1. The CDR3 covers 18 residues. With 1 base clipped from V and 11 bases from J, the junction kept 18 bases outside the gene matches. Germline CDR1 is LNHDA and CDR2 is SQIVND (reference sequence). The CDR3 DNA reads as TGTGCCAGTAGTATAGCAGGACAGGGGGCGCGGGGACCTCGGGAGGCTTTCTTT. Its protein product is CASSIAGQGARGPREAFF.

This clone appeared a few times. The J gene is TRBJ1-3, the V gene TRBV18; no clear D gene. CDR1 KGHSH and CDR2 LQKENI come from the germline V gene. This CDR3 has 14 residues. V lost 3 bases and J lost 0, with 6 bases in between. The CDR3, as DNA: TGTGCCAGCTCACCTGGGAACTCTGGAAACACCATATATTTT. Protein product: CASSPGNSGNTIYF. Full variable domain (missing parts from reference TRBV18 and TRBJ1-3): NAGVMQNPRHLVRRRGQEARLRCSPMKGHSHVYWYRQLPEEGLKFMVYLQKENIIDESGMPKERFSAEFPKEGPSILRIQQVVRGDSAAYFCASSPGNSGNTIYFGEGSWLTVV.

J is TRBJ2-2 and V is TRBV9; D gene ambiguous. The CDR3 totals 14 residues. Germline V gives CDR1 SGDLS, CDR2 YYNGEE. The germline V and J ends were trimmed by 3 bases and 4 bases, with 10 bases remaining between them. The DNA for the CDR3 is TGTGCCAGCAGCGGGTCATTGGGCACCGGGGAGCTGTTTTTT. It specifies CASSGSLGTGELFF.

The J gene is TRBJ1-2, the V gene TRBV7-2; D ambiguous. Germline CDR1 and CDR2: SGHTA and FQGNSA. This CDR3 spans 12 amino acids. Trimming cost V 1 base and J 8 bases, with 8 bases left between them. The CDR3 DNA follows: TGTGCCAGCAGCTTAGAAGGCTTCGGCTACACCTTC. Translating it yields CASSLEGFGYTF.

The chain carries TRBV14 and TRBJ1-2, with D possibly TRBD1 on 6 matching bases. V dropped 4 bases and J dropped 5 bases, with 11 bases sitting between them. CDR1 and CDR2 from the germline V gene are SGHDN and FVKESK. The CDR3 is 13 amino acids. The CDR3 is CASSRDQGYGYTF. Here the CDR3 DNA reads TGTGCCAGCAGCCGAGACCAGGGGTATGGCTACACCTTC.